Listed below are T cell receptor beta chains from one sample, sequenced in a study of CD4 T cell repertoires in COVID-19. TCRdb keeps only in-frame clones here, not all; method: immunoSEQ multiplex PCR. This table holds tens of thousands of clones, around 87% found once. The sequenced sample was central memory CD4+ T cells from blood, obtained before the COVID-19 pandemic. These receptors were taken from a human donor who had COVID-19. Both conserved end residues are part of each CDR3. The order of the fields is J gene, CDR3 length, clone size, D gene, V gene, CDR3 DNA, CDR3 protein. The D gene is left open where the match is weak. Expanded clones are given a class, and other clones once, few, many or no size at all.

j_gene: TRBJ2-1; len: 15; abundance: -; d_gene: -; v_gene: TRBV19; CDR3nt: TGTGCCAGTAGTAAGACAGGAGAGGCCTACAATGAGCAGTTCTTC; CDR3aa: CASSKTGEAYNEQFF
j_gene: TRBJ1-1; len: 14; abundance: -; d_gene: -; v_gene: TRBV5-1; CDR3nt: TGCGCCAGCAGCTTTAGGACAGTAAACACTGAAGCTTTCTTT; CDR3aa: CASSFRTVNTEAFF
j_gene: TRBJ2-3; len: 17; abundance: -; d_gene: -; v_gene: TRBV2; CDR3nt: TGTGCCACCGAAGGCCGATCTCAGGGGGGTGGATCGGATACGCAGTATTTT; CDR3aa: CATEGRSQGGGSDTQYF
j_gene: TRBJ1-4; len: 15; abundance: -; d_gene: -; v_gene: TRBV5-1; CDR3nt: TGCGCCAGCAGCTTGAGTCTCCTACGGGAGGAAAAACTGTTTTTT; CDR3aa: CASSLSLLREEKLFF
j_gene: TRBJ1-6; len: 14; abundance: few; d_gene: TRBD1; v_gene: TRBV12-5; CDR3nt: TGTGCTAGTGCCACGGGACAGAATAATTCACCCCTCCACTTT; CDR3aa: CASATGQNNSPLHF
j_gene: TRBJ1-2; len: 17; abundance: -; d_gene: TRBD1; v_gene: TRBV2; CDR3nt: TGTGCCAGCAGCACAACCGGGACAGGGGGCGGGGGAAATGGCTACACCTTC; CDR3aa: CASSTTGTGGGGNGYTF
j_gene: TRBJ2-2; len: 13; abundance: -; d_gene: -; v_gene: TRBV29-1; CDR3nt: TGCAGCGTTTGGCAGGAGGACACCGGGGAGCTGTTTTTT; CDR3aa: CSVWQEDTGELFF
j_gene: TRBJ1-4; len: 13; abundance: -; d_gene: -; v_gene: TRBV4-1; CDR3nt: TGCGCCAGCAGCCAAACCAGGGGTGAAAAACTGTTTTTT; CDR3aa: CASSQTRGEKLFF
j_gene: TRBJ2-7; len: 12; abundance: -; d_gene: TRBD1; v_gene: TRBV7-2; CDR3nt: TGTGCCAGCAGCCTAGACAGGGCAGTGCAGTACTTC; CDR3aa: CASSLDRAVQYF
j_gene: TRBJ2-5; len: 13; abundance: -; d_gene: -; v_gene: TRBV2; CDR3nt: TGTGCCAGCAGTGCGAGGGAACAAGAGACCCAGTACTTC; CDR3aa: CASSAREQETQYF
j_gene: TRBJ2-5; len: 15; abundance: few; d_gene: -; v_gene: TRBV7-8; CDR3nt: TGTGCCAGCAGCTTAGGAGGGCTCCCCCAAGAGACCCAGTACTTC; CDR3aa: CASSLGGLPQETQYF
j_gene: TRBJ2-1; len: 16; abundance: -; d_gene: TRBD1; v_gene: TRBV9; CDR3nt: TGTGCCAGCAGCGAGATCGGGACAGCCACCCCCAATGAGCAGTTCTTC; CDR3aa: CASSEIGTATPNEQFF
j_gene: TRBJ1-2; len: 13; abundance: -; d_gene: TRBD1; v_gene: TRBV5-6; CDR3nt: TGTGCCAGCAGGCCGACAGGGGTCGGCGGCTACACCTTC; CDR3aa: CASRPTGVGGYTF
j_gene: TRBJ1-4; len: 15; abundance: once; d_gene: -; v_gene: TRBV10-3; CDR3nt: TGTGCCATCAGTGATGAGGCCCGTCCGGGAGAAAAACTGTTTTTT; CDR3aa: CAISDEARPGEKLFF
j_gene: TRBJ1-5; len: 16; abundance: -; d_gene: TRBD1; v_gene: TRBV6-6; CDR3nt: TGTGCCAGCACCGGGACAGGGGGCAATTTGGGTCAGCCCCAGCATTTT; CDR3aa: CASTGTGGNLGQPQHF
j_gene: TRBJ1-2; len: 11; abundance: -; d_gene: -; v_gene: TRBV6-4; CDR3nt: TGTGCCAGGGACAGACGCTATGGCTACACCTTC; CDR3aa: CARDRRYGYTF
j_gene: TRBJ2-2; len: 15; abundance: -; d_gene: TRBD2; v_gene: TRBV5-4; CDR3nt: TGTGCCAGCGGGGACACGGGACTAGCATCTGGGGAGCTGTTTTTT; CDR3aa: CASGDTGLASGELFF
j_gene: TRBJ1-1; len: 13; abundance: -; d_gene: TRBD1; v_gene: TRBV28; CDR3nt: TGTGCCAGCAGGGGACAGGGTAACACTGAAGCTTTCTTT; CDR3aa: CASRGQGNTEAFF
j_gene: TRBJ2-7; len: 17; abundance: -; d_gene: TRBD1; v_gene: TRBV4-1; CDR3nt: TGCGCCAGCAGCCAAGATCGTGGCACAGGGGGCTGGTACGAGCAGTACTTC; CDR3aa: CASSQDRGTGGWYEQYF
j_gene: TRBJ2-3; len: 15; abundance: few; d_gene: -; v_gene: TRBV10-3; CDR3nt: TGTGCCATCAGTGAGGGGCAGGGCCGGAGAGATACGCAGTATTTT; CDR3aa: CAISEGQGRRDTQYF
j_gene: TRBJ2-7; len: 15; abundance: few; d_gene: -; v_gene: TRBV6-5; CDR3nt: TGTGCCAGCAGTTACTCAGGGCCAGGGGTTGAGGAGCAGTACTTC; CDR3aa: CASSYSGPGVEEQYF
j_gene: TRBJ2-5; len: 15; abundance: -; d_gene: -; v_gene: TRBV7-6; CDR3nt: TGTGCCAGCAGCTTAGGGGGAGTCGTAGTAGAGACCCAGTACTTC; CDR3aa: CASSLGGVVVETQYF
j_gene: TRBJ2-3; len: 14; abundance: -; d_gene: -; v_gene: TRBV6-6; CDR3nt: TGTGCCAGCAGTTACGGGCAGAACACAGATACGCAGTATTTT; CDR3aa: CASSYGQNTDTQYF
j_gene: TRBJ1-2; len: 16; abundance: -; d_gene: TRBD1; v_gene: TRBV7-2; CDR3nt: TGTGCCAGCAGCTTAAAGACAGGGGGCGCGACGGATGGCTACACCTTC; CDR3aa: CASSLKTGGATDGYTF
j_gene: TRBJ1-2; len: 14; abundance: -; d_gene: -; v_gene: TRBV18; CDR3nt: TGTGCCAGCTCACCACGAGCGACAGAAGATGGCTACACCTTC; CDR3aa: CASSPRATEDGYTF
j_gene: TRBJ2-1; len: 16; abundance: -; d_gene: TRBD2; v_gene: TRBV5-4; CDR3nt: TGTGCCAGCCACCCTGCCGGGACTAGATCATCGAATGAGCAGTTCTTC; CDR3aa: CASHPAGTRSSNEQFF
j_gene: TRBJ1-1; len: 15; abundance: -; d_gene: -; v_gene: TRBV5-5; CDR3nt: TGTGCCAGCAGCTTCCTAGGGGGAGGGGGCACTGAAGCTTTCTTT; CDR3aa: CASSFLGGGGTEAFF
j_gene: TRBJ1-1; len: 14; abundance: -; d_gene: -; v_gene: TRBV6-5; CDR3nt: TGTGCCAGCAGTTACTCTTCGAGGAACACTGAAGCTTTCTTT; CDR3aa: CASSYSSRNTEAFF
j_gene: TRBJ2-1; len: 12; abundance: -; d_gene: TRBD1; v_gene: TRBV5-1; CDR3nt: TGCGCCAGCAGCTCGAACCGGGACAGGGAGTTCTTC; CDR3aa: CASSSNRDREFF
j_gene: TRBJ1-2; len: 14; abundance: -; d_gene: -; v_gene: TRBV7-8; CDR3nt: TGTGCCAGCAGCCCCCCCGGACAGTCCTATGGCTACACCTTC; CDR3aa: CASSPPGQSYGYTF
j_gene: TRBJ2-7; len: 14; abundance: once; d_gene: -; v_gene: TRBV21-1; CDR3nt: TGTGCCAGCAGCAAAGGGACGGAGGCCTACGAGCAGTACTTC; CDR3aa: CASSKGTEAYEQYF
j_gene: TRBJ1-1; len: 14; abundance: -; d_gene: TRBD1; v_gene: TRBV5-5; CDR3nt: TGTGCCAGCAGCAAACAGGGGTCAGGGACTGAAGCTTTCTTT; CDR3aa: CASSKQGSGTEAFF
j_gene: TRBJ2-1; len: 16; abundance: -; d_gene: TRBD1; v_gene: TRBV6-5; CDR3nt: TGTGCCAGCAGTTACACCGGGACAGGGACCTACAATGAGCAGTTCTTC; CDR3aa: CASSYTGTGTYNEQFF
j_gene: TRBJ1-1; len: 14; abundance: -; d_gene: -; v_gene: TRBV6-5; CDR3nt: TGTGCCAGCAGTTACGCAGGTCAGGTCACTGAAGCTTTCTTT; CDR3aa: CASSYAGQVTEAFF
j_gene: TRBJ2-7; len: 13; abundance: -; d_gene: -; v_gene: TRBV2; CDR3nt: TGTGCCAGCAGCCAAGACTCAAGCTACGAGCAGTACTTC; CDR3aa: CASSQDSSYEQYF
j_gene: TRBJ2-5; len: 12; abundance: few; d_gene: TRBD2; v_gene: TRBV7-6; CDR3nt: TGTGCCAGCAGCTCCGGGGGGGAGGCCCAGTACTTC; CDR3aa: CASSSGGEAQYF
j_gene: TRBJ2-1; len: 17; abundance: -; d_gene: TRBD2; v_gene: TRBV5-6; CDR3nt: TGTGCCAGCAGCGGGGGCCCGGGAGCGGGAGGGATCTATGAGCAGTTCTTC; CDR3aa: CASSGGPGAGGIYEQFF
j_gene: TRBJ2-7; len: 14; abundance: -; d_gene: -; v_gene: TRBV7-9; CDR3nt: TGTGCCAGCAGCCCCGGACACGTCCCCTACGAGCAGTACTTC; CDR3aa: CASSPGHVPYEQYF
j_gene: TRBJ2-5; len: 14; abundance: -; d_gene: -; v_gene: TRBV5-1; CDR3nt: TGCGCCAGCAGCTTTTTTGCGGGGCGAGAGACCCAGTACTTC; CDR3aa: CASSFFAGRETQYF
j_gene: TRBJ2-1; len: 15; abundance: -; d_gene: -; v_gene: TRBV10-3; CDR3nt: TGTGCCATCAGTGAAGGTCCGAGAGGGAACCATGAGCAGTTCTTC; CDR3aa: CAISEGPRGNHEQFF